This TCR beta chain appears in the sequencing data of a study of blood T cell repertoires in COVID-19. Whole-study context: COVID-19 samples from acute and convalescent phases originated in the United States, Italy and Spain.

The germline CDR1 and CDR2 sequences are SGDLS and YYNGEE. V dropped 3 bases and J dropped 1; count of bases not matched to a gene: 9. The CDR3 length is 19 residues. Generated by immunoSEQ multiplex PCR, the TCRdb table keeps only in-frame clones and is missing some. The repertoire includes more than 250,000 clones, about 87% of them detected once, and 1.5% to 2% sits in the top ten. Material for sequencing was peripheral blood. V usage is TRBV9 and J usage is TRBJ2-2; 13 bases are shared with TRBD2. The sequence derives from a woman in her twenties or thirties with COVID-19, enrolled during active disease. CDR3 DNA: TGTGCCAGCAGCGCCGGACTAGCGGGGGTCGGGAGGAACACCGGGGAGCTGTTTTTT. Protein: CASSAGLAGVGRNTGELFF.